Presented here are 9 T cell receptor beta chains from one specimen sequenced in a study of blood T cell repertoires in COVID-19. Some clones are missing from TCRdb's copy, which holds only in-frame ones; the method was immunoSEQ multiplex PCR. The repertoire consists of 45,000 to 50,000 clones, with about nine tenths occurring once and the leading ten covering 2.6%. Sequencing was done on a sample of peripheral blood. These receptor sequences come from a woman older than 75 with COVID-19, enrolled during active disease.

The rearrangement links TRBV6-5 to TRBJ2-5; D remains ambiguous. This CDR3 comprises 13 residues. The V gene lost 7 bases and the J gene lost 1 base, with 10 bases spanning the gap. Germline lookup yields CDR1 MNHEY and CDR2 SVGAGI. CDR3 DNA: TGTGCCAGCAAAATCCATCCCCAAGAGACCCAGTACTTC. Translating it yields CASKIHPQETQYF.

V usage is TRBV6-5 and J usage is TRBJ1-2; TRBD1 matches 7 bases. J lost 7 bases, V lost 6 bases, and 14 bases had no gene match. Germline V gene lookup returns CDR1 MNHEY and CDR2 SVGAGI. This CDR3 region has 15 residues. CDR3 coding DNA: TGTGCCAGCAGCTCGCCTAACAGGGGCGGAGGTGGCTACACCTTC. Residues: CASSSPNRGGGGYTF.

V gene TRBV7-9 combines with J gene TRBJ2-1; 8 nucleotides match TRBD1. This CDR3 has 16 residues. The V gene's germline CDR1 is SEHNR and CDR2 FQNEAQ (reference sequence). Unmatched junction bases numbered 10, after V lost 1 base and J lost 8 bases. The CDR3 region is CASSLGLDRDWYEQFF. CDR3 nucleotides: TGTGCCAGCAGCTTAGGCCTGGACAGGGATTGGTATGAGCAGTTCTTC.

V and J are TRBV27 and TRBJ1-6, with TRBD1 matching 8 bases. V was pared by 7 bases and J by 8 bases, with 10 bases of the junction left unmatched. The CDR3 is 15 residues long. Per germline, CDR1 MNHEY and CDR2 SMNVEV (reference sequence). The CDR3 region is CASTRPGQGHSPLHF. The CDR3 DNA is TGTGCCAGCACTCGGCCAGGACAGGGCCATTCACCCCTCCACTTT.

This clone was counted between two and nine times. The V call is TRBV11-2, the J call TRBJ2-7; TRBD1 matches 8 bases. CDR3 length equals 13 residues. The J segment lost 5 bases and the V segment lost 6 bases, leaving 6 bases of the junction unmatched. CDR1 and CDR2 (germline): SGHAT, FQNNGV. The CDR3 DNA is TGTGCCAGCAGTCAACAGGGGGTCCACGAGCAGTACTTC. Its translation is CASSQQGVHEQYF.

The chain links TRBV5-1 to TRBJ2-7; the D gene is possibly TRBD2 (6 bases). CDR1 is SGHRS, CDR2 YFSETQ, per germline. This CDR3 is 15 amino acids long. V lost 2 bases and J lost 5, with 17 bases in between. The CDR3 DNA reads as TGCGCCAGCAGCTTCCGCCGGGACTCATTAAACGAGCAGTACTTC. This translates into CASSFRRDSLNEQYF.

This sequence joins TRBV19 and TRBJ1-2; 7 bases map to TRBD1. Germline-derived CDR1 and CDR2 are LNHDA and SQIVND (reference sequence). Trimming took 6 bases from V and 2 from J; bases not matched to a gene: 12. The CDR3 sequence is 16 residues long. CDR3 amino acids: CASSGFRDRRNYGYTF. In nucleotides, the CDR3 is TGTGCCAGTAGCGGGTTCAGGGACAGACGGAACTATGGCTACACCTTC.

The chain couples TRBV7-2 to TRBJ1-2; TRBD1 matches 11 bases. With 5 bases clipped from V and 7 bases from J, the junction kept 6 bases outside the gene matches. This CDR3 region has 14 residues. Germline CDR1 is SGHTA and CDR2 is FQGNSA. The CDR3 protein is CASSRDRGRSGYTF. Written as DNA, the CDR3 is TGTGCCAGCAGCCGGGACAGGGGGAGGTCTGGCTACACCTTC.

This clone has more than one count but fewer than ten. V and J are TRBV24-1 and TRBJ1-2; D unclear. CDR1 and CDR2 (germline): KGHDR, SFDVKD. The V gene lost 3 bases and the J gene lost 2 bases, with 9 bases spanning the gap. The CDR3 consists of 14 residues. CDR3 DNA sequence: TGTGCCACCAGTGATCAGACATCCAACTATGGCTACACCTTC. It yields the protein CATSDQTSNYGYTF.